Listed here are 4 T cell receptor beta chains from one sample, sequenced in a study of T-cell reconstitution after alpha-beta-depleted transplantation in children. Unique molecular identifiers were incorporated when the TCRbeta library was constructed. TCRdb fed the PCR reads into MiXCR, producing one record per CDR3 protein. The table has hundreds of thousands of distinct CDR3 sequences, around 14% seen once. This sample comprised PBMCs, obtained before TCRalphabeta/CD19-depleted stem cell transplant. These receptors originate from a girl aged 2 to 9 with congenital amegakaryocytic thrombocytopenia, due to receive a stem cell transplant.

This sequence joins TRBV5-1 and TRBJ1-1; D is undetermined. V was clipped by 4 bases and J by 8 bases, with 15 bases between them. CDR1 is SGHRS, CDR2 YFSETQ, per germline. The CDR3 consists of 13 residues. The CDR3 reads CASSRAIQYEAFF. In DNA form, the CDR3 reads TGCGCCAGCAGCCGCGCCATCCAATACGAAGCTTTCTTT.

The gene calls are TRBV5-1 and TRBJ2-7; weak D call: TRBD2 (6 bases). V shed 4 bases and J shed 4 bases, with 15 bases lying between them. The germline V gene encodes CDR1 SGHRS and CDR2 YFSETQ. The CDR3 is 14 residues long. Here the CDR3 DNA reads TGCGCCAGCAGCCAACTGACTAGTAGGTACGAGCAGTACTTC. Its protein product is CASSQLTSRYEQYF.

There are many counts of this clonotype. The V and J genes are TRBV20-1 and TRBJ2-3, with 9 bases that match TRBD2. Germline CDR1 and CDR2: DFQATT and SNEGSKA (reference sequence). The junction had 2 bases not matched to a gene; V was cut back by 3 bases and J by 4 bases. The CDR3 runs 13 residues. The DNA for the CDR3 is TGCAGTGCTAGGCTAGCGGGACCAGATACGCAGTATTTT. Its translation is CSARLAGPDTQYF.

This clonotype was detected a few times. The gene calls are TRBV11-1 and TRBJ2-3; 8 bases align to TRBD1. The germline V gene has CDR1 SGHAT and CDR2 FQDESV (reference sequence). V was clipped by 0 bases and J by 1 base; unmatched bases: 21. The CDR3 is 22 amino acids. CDR3 loop: CASSLAFRGLNGSPGRTDTQYF. As DNA, the CDR3 is TGTGCCAGCAGCTTAGCCTTCAGGGGGCTAAACGGGTCCCCCGGACGCACAGATACGCAGTATTTT.